This T cell receptor beta chain was identified in a study of T cell repertoires in cytomegalovirus infection. The wider study: Used in the study were CMV epitopes, some recently identified and HLA-C-restricted, others well-studied and HLA-B-restricted. CMV infection together with matching HLA type was indicated by public TCR beta signatures. Study findings and constraints: The ex vivo response was dominated by HLA-C-restricted CMV-specific TCR beta clonotypes. Cumulative frequency (of public TCR beta family members) identified carriers of CMV plus the relevant HLA.

This clonotype was observed many times. Its antigen is unknown. Germline values: CDR1 MNHEY, CDR2 SVGEGT. There are 13 residues in the CDR3. V lost 7 bases to trimming and J lost 7 bases; unmatched junction nucleotides: 6. TCRdb processed the reads anew with MiXCR; each CDR3 protein has one entry. The data hold roughly 220,000 distinct CDR3 sequences, with 35% to 45% observed a single time. The chain combines TRBV6-2 or TRBV6-3 with TRBJ2-2, with 7 nucleotides matching TRBD2. This specimen was CD8+ T cells from cultured PBMCs, taken from culture after CMV antigen stimulation. The clonotype was recovered from a human donor in good health (CMV status not recorded). Some clones in this sample may be carry-over from other donors' samples. The CDR3 bases are TGTGCCAGCAATGCGGGAGCGGTCGGGGAGCTGTTTTTT. Amino acid sequence: CASNAGAVGELFF.